The 9 T cell receptor beta chains below all came from one sample that was sequenced in a study of T cells after posttransplantation cyclophosphamide. Assay: immunoSEQ multiplex PCR; the TCRdb copy retains only in-frame clones and omits some. The sample yields about 14,000 clones, more than 70% seen once. Control samples came 1 year after myeloablative marrow transplants with methotrexate plus calcineurin inhibitor. Material: PBMCs, obtained approximately 390 days after allogeneic stem cell transplant with calcineurin inhibitor and methotrexate. The receptors stem from a male patient in his late teens or twenties who received an allogeneic stem cell transplant from a related donor, was CMV-positive, and had no GVHD. These T cells may partly come from the graft donor.

The chain carries TRBV6-4 and TRBJ2-3; D is uncertain. This CDR3 has 13 amino acids. Looked up from germline, CDR1 is MRHNA and CDR2 is SNTAGT. Trimming removed 0 bases from V and 9 bases from J, with 10 bases in between. CDR3 nucleotides: TGTGCCAGCAGTGACTCCCCCCGCGGCACGCAGTATTTT. It is translated as CASSDSPRGTQYF.

The DNA of the CDR3 is TGTGCCAGCGGCCGACCGGACAGGGAGAGATCACCCCTCCACTTT. This translates into CASGRPDRERSPLHF. This chain joins TRBV5-6 and TRBJ1-6, with TRBD1 matching 8 bases. The junction had 13 bases not matched to a gene; V was cut back by 7 bases and J by 10 bases. This CDR3 is built from 15 residues. In germline, CDR1 is SGHDT, CDR2 YYEEEE.

V and J are TRBV4-3 and TRBJ2-1; 13 bases line up with TRBD2. Germline V gene sequence: CDR1 LGHNA, CDR2 YSLEER. The CDR3 loop spans 17 amino acids. The J segment lost 9 bases and the V segment lost 0 bases, leaving 8 bases of the junction unmatched. Here the CDR3 reads CASSQDRGLAGLSEQFF. In nucleotides, the CDR3 is TGCGCCAGCAGCCAAGATCGGGGACTAGCGGGACTCAGTGAGCAGTTCTTC.

V gene TRBV4-1 combines with J gene TRBJ2-5; D is unresolved. Germline V gene lookup returns CDR1 MGHRA and CDR2 YSYEKL. The CDR3 length is 14 residues. Trimming pared 1 base from V and 1 base from J, leaving 7 bases between. The CDR3 coding sequence is TGCGCCAGCAGCCAAGGACTGCTCCAAGAGACCCAGTACTTC. Amino acids: CASSQGLLQETQYF.

As DNA, the CDR3 is TGTGCCAGCAGTCCCCCAAAACGTGGGAGCTTGGAGACCCAGTACTTC. Translating it yields CASSPPKRGSLETQYF. The rearrangement joins TRBV25-1 to TRBJ2-5; weak D call: TRBD2 (5 bases). The CDR3 covers 16 residues. V was pared by 5 bases and J by 5 bases, with 21 bases between. CDR1 is MGHDK and CDR2 is SYGVNS in the germline V gene.

The chain uses TRBV11-2 and TRBJ1-4; D is undetermined. V was shortened by 4 bases and J by 6 bases, with 15 bases between the two germline ends. The CDR3 spans 15 residues. The germline V gene encodes CDR1 SGHAT and CDR2 FQNNGV. The CDR3 region has the DNA TGTGCCAGCAGCTCCGTGGTGGGCTTCGATGAAAAACTGTTTTTT. Its protein is CASSSVVGFDEKLFF.

The chain links TRBV28 to TRBJ1-1; TRBD1 matches at 7 bases. Germline lookup yields CDR1 MDHEN and CDR2 SYDVKM. The CDR3 runs to 14 residues. The V and J ends lost 3 bases and 1 base, in that order; junction bases with no gene match: 2. The CDR3 loop is CASSLRGPNTEAFF. The CDR3 coding sequence is TGTGCCAGCAGTTTGAGGGGGCCGAACACTGAAGCTTTCTTT.

This clone was seen a single time. V usage is TRBV5-1 and J usage is TRBJ2-2, with TRBD1 matching 8 bases. Germline V gene data show CDR1 as SGHRS and CDR2 as YFSETQ. The J segment lost 6 bases and the V segment lost 4 bases, leaving 5 bases of the junction unmatched. The length of the CDR3 is 14 residues. CDR3 sequence reads: CASSGRTGSGELFF. Written as DNA, the CDR3 is TGCGCCAGCAGCGGACGGACAGGGTCCGGGGAGCTGTTTTTT.

The J gene is TRBJ1-2, the V gene TRBV28; TRBD1 aligns across 8 bases. This CDR3 contains 16 residues. The germline V gene encodes CDR1 MDHEN and CDR2 SYDVKM. V shed 6 bases, J shed 2 bases, and the junction held 11 bases outside the gene matches. The CDR3 region is CASSELPGGMNYGYTF. The CDR3 DNA sequence: TGTGCCAGCAGCGAACTCCCAGGGGGCATGAACTATGGCTACACCTTC.